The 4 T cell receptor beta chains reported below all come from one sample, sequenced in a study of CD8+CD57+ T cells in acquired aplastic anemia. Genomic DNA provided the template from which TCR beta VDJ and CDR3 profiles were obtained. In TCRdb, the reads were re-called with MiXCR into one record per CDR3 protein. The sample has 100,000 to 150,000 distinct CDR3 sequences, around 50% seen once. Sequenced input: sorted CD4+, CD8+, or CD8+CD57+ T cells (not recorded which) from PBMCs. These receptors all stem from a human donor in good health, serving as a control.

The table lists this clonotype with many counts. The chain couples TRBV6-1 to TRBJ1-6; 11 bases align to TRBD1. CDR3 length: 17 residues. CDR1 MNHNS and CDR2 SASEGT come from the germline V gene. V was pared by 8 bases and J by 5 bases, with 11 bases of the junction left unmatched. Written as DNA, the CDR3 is TGTGCCAGCGTACAAGGACAGGGGGCATCCAATAATTCACCCCTCCACTTT. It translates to CASVQGQGASNNSPLHF.

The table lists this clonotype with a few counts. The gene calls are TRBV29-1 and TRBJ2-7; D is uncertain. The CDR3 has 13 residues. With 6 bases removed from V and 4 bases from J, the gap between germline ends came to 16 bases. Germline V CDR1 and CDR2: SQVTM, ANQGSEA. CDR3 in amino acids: CSVSVAGPYEQYF. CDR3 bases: TGCAGCGTGTCTGTTGCAGGCCCTTACGAGCAGTACTTC.

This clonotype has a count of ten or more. The CDR3 nucleotides are TGTGCCTGGAGCATTTTGGCAATTCCTAATGAAAAACTGTTTTTT. The encoded protein is CAWSILAIPNEKLFF. This chain joins TRBV30 and TRBJ1-4; no reliable D call. The CDR3 extends over 15 amino acids. Germline-derived CDR1 and CDR2 are GTSNPN and SVGIG (reference sequence). V shed 3 bases and J shed 3 bases, with 14 bases lying between them.

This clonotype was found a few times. The CDR3 bases are TGTGCCAGCAGCACGTCCGTGAGACACCGCTCGGATGGCTACACCTTC. Translating gives CASSTSVRHRSDGYTF. The J gene is TRBJ1-2, the V gene TRBV11-1; no clear D gene. V gave up 5 bases and J gave up 6 bases, with 22 bases separating them. The germline V gene has CDR1 SGHAT and CDR2 FQDESV (reference sequence). The CDR3 spans 16 residues.